The present TCR beta chain was sequenced within a study of tumor and adjacent non-tumor tissue in lung cancer. V lost 4 bases, J lost 4 bases, and 14 bases lay in between. CDR3 length: 14 amino acids. Germline V lookup: CDR1 MGHRA, CDR2 YSYEKL. A modified ARM-PCR protocol with three rounds of nested PCR amplified TCRbeta. TCRdb passed the multiplex PCR reads through MiXCR, listing each CDR3 protein once. The sample gives about 98,000 distinct CDR3 sequences, 80% of which show up once; approximately 28% is in the top ten. No cell sorting was done before RNA was extracted from the tissue. This non-tumor lung sample came from over 3 cm beyond the tumor edge.

The chain links TRBV4-1 to TRBJ2-7; D not resolved. The sequence was obtained from a man in his 60s with small cell lung cancer. Sequenced: distant non-tumor lung tissue. In DNA form, the CDR3 reads TGCGCCAGCAGCCTGGATATAGCTACATACGAGCAGTACTTC. Translation: CASSLDIATYEQYF.